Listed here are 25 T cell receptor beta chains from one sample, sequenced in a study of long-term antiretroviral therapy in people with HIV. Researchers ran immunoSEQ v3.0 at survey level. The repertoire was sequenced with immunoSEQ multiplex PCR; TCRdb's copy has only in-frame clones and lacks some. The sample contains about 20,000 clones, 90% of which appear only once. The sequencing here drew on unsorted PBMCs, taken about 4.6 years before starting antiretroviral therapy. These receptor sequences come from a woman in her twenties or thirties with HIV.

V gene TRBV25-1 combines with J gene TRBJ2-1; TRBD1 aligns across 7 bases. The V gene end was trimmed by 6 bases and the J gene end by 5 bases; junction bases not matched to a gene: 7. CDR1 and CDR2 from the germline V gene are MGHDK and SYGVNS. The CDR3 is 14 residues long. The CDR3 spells CASRQPGQHNEQFF. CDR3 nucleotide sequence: TGTGCCAGCAGGCAACCGGGACAGCACAATGAGCAGTTCTTC.

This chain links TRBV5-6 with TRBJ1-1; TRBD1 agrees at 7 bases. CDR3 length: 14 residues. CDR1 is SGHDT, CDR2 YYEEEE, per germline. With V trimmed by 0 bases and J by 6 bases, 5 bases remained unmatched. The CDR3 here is CASSLETGIAEAFF. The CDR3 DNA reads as TGTGCCAGCAGCTTGGAGACAGGGATCGCTGAAGCTTTCTTT.

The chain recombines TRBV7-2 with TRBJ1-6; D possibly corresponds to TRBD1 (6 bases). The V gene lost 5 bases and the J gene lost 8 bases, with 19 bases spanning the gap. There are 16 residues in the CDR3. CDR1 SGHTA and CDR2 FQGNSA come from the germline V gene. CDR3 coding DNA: TGTGCCAGCAGCCCCCACTCAGGCAGGGGAGATTCACCCCTCCACTTT. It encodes CASSPHSGRGDSPLHF.

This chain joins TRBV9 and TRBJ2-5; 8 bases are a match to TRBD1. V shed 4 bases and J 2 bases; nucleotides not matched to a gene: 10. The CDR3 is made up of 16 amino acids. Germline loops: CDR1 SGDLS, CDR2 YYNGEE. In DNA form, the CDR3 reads TGTGCCAGCAGCTCACAGGGGGTGTTCCTACAAGAGACCCAGTACTTC. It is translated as CASSSQGVFLQETQYF.

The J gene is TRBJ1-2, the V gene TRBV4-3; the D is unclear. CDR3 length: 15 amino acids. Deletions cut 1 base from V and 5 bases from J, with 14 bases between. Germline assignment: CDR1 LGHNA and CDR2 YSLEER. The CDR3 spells CASSQGALSMYGYTF. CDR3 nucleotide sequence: TGCGCCAGCAGCCAAGGGGCCCTTAGTATGTATGGCTACACCTTC.

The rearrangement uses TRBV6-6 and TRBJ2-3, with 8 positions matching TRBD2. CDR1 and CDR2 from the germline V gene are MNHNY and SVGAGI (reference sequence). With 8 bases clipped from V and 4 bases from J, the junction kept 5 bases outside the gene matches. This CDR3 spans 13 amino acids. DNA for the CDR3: TGTGCCAGCGAGGGACTAGTTGCAGATACGCAGTATTTT. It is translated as CASEGLVADTQYF.

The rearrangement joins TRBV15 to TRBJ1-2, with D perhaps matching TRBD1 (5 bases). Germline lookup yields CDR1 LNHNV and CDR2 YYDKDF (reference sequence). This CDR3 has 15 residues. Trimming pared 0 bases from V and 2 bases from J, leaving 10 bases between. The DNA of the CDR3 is TGTGCCACCAGCAGAGAGCCCGAGGGGAACTATGGCTACACCTTC. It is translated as CATSREPEGNYGYTF.

CDR3 residues: CASGQGGLYF. The CDR3 DNA follows: TGTGCCAGCGGTCAAGGGGGGCTATATTTT. The chain uses TRBV6-5 and TRBJ1-3, with D perhaps matching TRBD1 (6 bases). This CDR3 has 10 residues. Trimming cost V 8 bases and J 14 bases, with 13 bases left between them. Germline lookup yields CDR1 MNHEY and CDR2 SVGAGI.

The CDR3 sequence is CASRPAVNQPQHF. For the CDR3, the DNA is TGTGCCAGTAGGCCCGCCGTGAATCAGCCCCAGCATTTT. The chain joins TRBV19 to TRBJ1-5; D gene uncertain. Trimming shortened V by 6 bases and J by 4 bases, and 10 bases separated the two germline ends. Germline values: CDR1 LNHDA, CDR2 SQIVND (reference sequence). This CDR3 comprises 13 residues.

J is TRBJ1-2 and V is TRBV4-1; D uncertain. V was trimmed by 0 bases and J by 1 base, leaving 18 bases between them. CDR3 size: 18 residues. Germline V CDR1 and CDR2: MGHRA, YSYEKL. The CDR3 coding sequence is TGCGCCAGCAGCCAAGATCTTATCCGGGCAGGACTTAACTATGGCTACACCTTC. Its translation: CASSQDLIRAGLNYGYTF.

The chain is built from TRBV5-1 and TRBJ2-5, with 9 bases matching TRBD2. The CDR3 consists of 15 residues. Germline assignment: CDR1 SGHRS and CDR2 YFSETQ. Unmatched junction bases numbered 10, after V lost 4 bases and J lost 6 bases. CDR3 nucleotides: TGCGCCAGCAGCCTCGGGGGTAGCGGGGGAAAGACCCAGTACTTC. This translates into CASSLGGSGGKTQYF.

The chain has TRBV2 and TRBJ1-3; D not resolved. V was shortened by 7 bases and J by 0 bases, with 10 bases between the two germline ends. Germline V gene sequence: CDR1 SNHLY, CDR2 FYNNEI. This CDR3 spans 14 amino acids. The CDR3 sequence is CASTLAGSGNTIYF. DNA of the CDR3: TGTGCCAGCACCCTGGCAGGCTCTGGAAACACCATATATTTT.

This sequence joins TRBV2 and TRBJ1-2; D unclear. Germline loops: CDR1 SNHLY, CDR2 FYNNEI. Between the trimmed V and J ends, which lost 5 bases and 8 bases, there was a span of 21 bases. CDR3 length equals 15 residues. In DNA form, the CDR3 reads TGTGCCAGCAGTTATACGACCCCGGGAGAGAGAGGCTACACCTTC. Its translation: CASSYTTPGERGYTF.

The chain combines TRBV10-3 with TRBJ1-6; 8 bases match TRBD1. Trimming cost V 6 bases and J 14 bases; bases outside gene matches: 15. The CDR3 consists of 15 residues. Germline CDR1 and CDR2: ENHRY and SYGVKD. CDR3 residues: CAISSETGVRQALHF. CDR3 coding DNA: TGTGCCATCAGCTCTGAGACAGGGGTCCGTCAGGCCCTCCACTTT.

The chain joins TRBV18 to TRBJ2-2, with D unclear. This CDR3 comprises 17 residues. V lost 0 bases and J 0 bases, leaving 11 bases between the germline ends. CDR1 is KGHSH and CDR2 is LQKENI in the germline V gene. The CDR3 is CASSPPSLRTNTGELFF. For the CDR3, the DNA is TGTGCCAGCTCACCACCTTCCCTCAGAACGAACACCGGGGAGCTGTTTTTT.

This CDR3 is CASSLVGGQHGSPLHF. The DNA for the CDR3 is TGTGCCAGCAGCCTTGTTGGGGGACAGCATGGATCACCCCTCCACTTT. The rearrangement links TRBV13 to TRBJ1-6; 7 nucleotides match TRBD1. The germline V gene has CDR1 PRHDT and CDR2 FYEKMQ (reference sequence). Germline trimming cut 5 bases from V and 10 bases from J; bases unmatched to any gene: 14. The CDR3 covers 16 residues.

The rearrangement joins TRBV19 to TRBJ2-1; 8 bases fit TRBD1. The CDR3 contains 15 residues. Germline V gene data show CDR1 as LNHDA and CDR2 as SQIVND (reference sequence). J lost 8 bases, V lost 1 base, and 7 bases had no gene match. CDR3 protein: CASSIGLGQGDEQFF. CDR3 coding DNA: TGTGCCAGTAGTATAGGTCTCGGACAGGGCGATGAGCAGTTCTTC. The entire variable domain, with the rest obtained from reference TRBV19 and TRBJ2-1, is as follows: DGGITQSPKYLFRKEGQNVTLSCEQNLNHDAMYWYRQDPGQGLRLIYYSQIVNDFQKGDIAEGYSVSREKKESFPLTVTSAQKNPTAFYLCASSIGLGQGDEQFFGPGTRLTVL.

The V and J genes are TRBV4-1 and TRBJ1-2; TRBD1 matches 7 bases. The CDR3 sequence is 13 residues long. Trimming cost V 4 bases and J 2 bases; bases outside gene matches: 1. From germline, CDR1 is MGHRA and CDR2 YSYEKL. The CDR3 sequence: CASSLRGNYGYTF. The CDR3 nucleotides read TGCGCCAGCAGCCTCAGGGGGAACTATGGCTACACCTTC.

CDR3: CASSYGVRTGELFF. In DNA, the CDR3 is TGTGCCAGCAGTTACGGGGTTCGGACCGGGGAGCTGTTTTTT. V gene TRBV6-5 combines with J gene TRBJ2-2; D not resolved. The CDR3 has 14 amino acids. V shed 2 bases and J shed 5 bases, with 9 bases lying between them. Germline-derived CDR1 and CDR2 are MNHEY and SVGAGI.

CDR3 nucleotides: TGTGCCAGCAGCACGGGAAGTTCCAACGTCCTGACTTTC. Translation: CASSTGSSNVLTF. This chain joins TRBV5-4 and TRBJ2-6, with TRBD2 as a possible D gene (5 bases). The CDR3 has 13 residues. Germline values: CDR1 SGHNT, CDR2 YYREEE (reference sequence). The V gene lost 4 bases and the J gene lost 8 bases, with 10 bases spanning the gap.

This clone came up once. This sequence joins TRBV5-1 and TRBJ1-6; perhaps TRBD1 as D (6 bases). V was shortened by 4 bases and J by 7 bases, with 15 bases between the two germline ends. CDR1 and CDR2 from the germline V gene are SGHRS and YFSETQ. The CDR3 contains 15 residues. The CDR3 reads CASSTRTAKNSPLHF. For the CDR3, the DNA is TGCGCCAGCAGCACAAGGACAGCCAAAAATTCACCCCTCCACTTT.

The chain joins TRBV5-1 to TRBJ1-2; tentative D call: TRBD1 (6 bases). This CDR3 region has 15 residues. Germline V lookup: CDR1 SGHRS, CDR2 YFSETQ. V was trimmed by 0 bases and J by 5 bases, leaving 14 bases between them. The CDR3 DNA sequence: TGCGCCAGCAGCTTGGGGGAAGGGGGAATATATGGCTACACCTTC. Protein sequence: CASSLGEGGIYGYTF.

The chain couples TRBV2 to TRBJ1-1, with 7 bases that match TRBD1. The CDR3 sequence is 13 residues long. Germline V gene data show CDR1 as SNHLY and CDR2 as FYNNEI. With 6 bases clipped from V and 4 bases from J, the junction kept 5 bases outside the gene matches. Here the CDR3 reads CASRETGSTEAFF. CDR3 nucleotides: TGTGCCAGCAGGGAGACAGGGTCCACTGAAGCTTTCTTT.

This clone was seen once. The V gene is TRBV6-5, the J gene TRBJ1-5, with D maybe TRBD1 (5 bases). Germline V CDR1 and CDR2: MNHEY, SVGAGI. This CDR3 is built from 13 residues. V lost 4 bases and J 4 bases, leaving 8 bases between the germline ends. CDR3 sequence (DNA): TGTGCCAGCAGTTTGACAGTGAATCAGCCCCAGCATTTT. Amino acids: CASSLTVNQPQHF.

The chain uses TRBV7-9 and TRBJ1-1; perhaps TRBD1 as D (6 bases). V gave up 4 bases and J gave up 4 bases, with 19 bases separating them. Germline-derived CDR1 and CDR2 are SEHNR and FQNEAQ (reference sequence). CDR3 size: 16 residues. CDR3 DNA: TGTGCCAGCAGCTCTCCGGTGGGGGGGGGCGTCACTGAAGCTTTCTTT. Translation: CASSSPVGGGVTEAFF.